One and the same sample provided the 4 T cell receptor beta chains below, sequenced in a study of T cells in pancreatic ductal adenocarcinoma. This table comes from immunoSEQ multiplex PCR, and its TCRdb copy is limited to in-frame clones, with some not included. The sample contains some 16,000 clones, around nine tenths of which appear only once. Selected pancreatic ductal adenocarcinoma patients had undergone surgery without neoadjuvant therapy. The sequenced sample was PBMCs. Receptors were obtained from a human donor with pancreatic ductal adenocarcinoma.

The J gene is TRBJ1-1, the V gene TRBV6-1; no clear D. The germline V gene has CDR1 MNHNS and CDR2 SASEGT. This CDR3 contains 14 residues. Between the trimmed V and J ends, which lost 6 bases and 0 bases, there was a span of 11 bases. The CDR3 here is CASRVAGLNTEAFF. CDR3 nucleotide sequence: TGTGCCAGCAGGGTGGCAGGACTGAACACTGAAGCTTTCTTT.

V gene TRBV5-1 combines with J gene TRBJ1-4, with 7 bases aligning to TRBD1. CDR3 size: 15 residues. Germline CDR1 reads SGHRS; CDR2 reads YFSETQ. V was pared by 2 bases and J by 3 bases, with 4 bases of the junction left unmatched. The DNA for the CDR3 is TGCGCCAGCAGCTTAGGTGGGACAGCTAATGAAAAACTGTTTTTT. The encoded protein is CASSLGGTANEKLFF.

The chain uses TRBV18 and TRBJ2-1, with 16 bases that match TRBD2. The germline V gene has CDR1 KGHSH and CDR2 LQKENI. The junction had 5 bases not matched to a gene; V was cut back by 0 bases and J by 0 bases. The CDR3 sequence is 20 residues long. The CDR3 region has the DNA TGTGCCAGCTCACCACCGGGGGGACTAGCGGGAGGGCCCTCCTACAATGAGCAGTTCTTC. The encoded protein is CASSPPGGLAGGPSYNEQFF.

CDR3 bases: TGTGCCAGCAGCCCCCGGGACGTGGCTCAGCCCCAGCATTTT. Protein product: CASSPRDVAQPQHF. The chain uses TRBV9 and TRBJ1-5; weak D call: TRBD1 (5 bases). Germline V CDR1 and CDR2: SGDLS, YYNGEE. The V gene lost 4 bases and the J gene lost 6 bases, with 14 bases spanning the gap. The CDR3 sequence is 14 residues long.